The 13 T cell receptor beta chains in this list originate from one sample, sequenced in a study of technical replicates of blood from four donors. Sequencing was performed with immunoSEQ multiplex PCR; in TCRdb, only in-frame clones are kept and a portion is missing. The sample holds around 83,000 clones, 90% to 95% seen once. Sequenced sample: T cells isolated from PBMCs. The receptors originated from a human donor in good health.

This sequence joins TRBV29-1 and TRBJ2-3, with TRBD1 as a possible D gene (6 bases). This CDR3 contains 12 residues. In germline, CDR1 is SQVTM, CDR2 ANQGSEA. Between the trimmed V and J ends, which lost 3 bases and 3 bases, there was a span of 7 bases. For the CDR3, the DNA is TGCAGCGTTGAGGGGGCTACAGATACGCAGTATTTT. It encodes CSVEGATDTQYF.

In nucleotides, the CDR3 is TGTGCCAGCAGTGCTAGGGCGGGGGCCTATGGCTACACCTTC. Its translation: CASSARAGAYGYTF. V gene TRBV6-4 combines with J gene TRBJ1-2; a possible D gene is TRBD1 (6 bases). The CDR3 spans 14 residues. Germline CDR1 and CDR2: MRHNA and SNTAGT. The germline V and J ends were trimmed by 4 bases and 4 bases, with 13 bases remaining between them.

This clone was seen a single time. The rearrangement links TRBV5-1 to TRBJ2-5; 9 bases agree with TRBD1. CDR3 length equals 15 residues. Trimming removed 2 bases from V and 5 bases from J; junction bases left unmatched: 7. CDR1 SGHRS and CDR2 YFSETQ come from the germline V gene. The CDR3 DNA reads TGCGCCAGCAGCTTTGGCACAGGGGGCTCGGAGACCCAGTACTTC. The encoded protein is CASSFGTGGSETQYF.

This clone was seen a few times. The rearrangement joins TRBV4-1 to TRBJ1-1; the match to TRBD1 covers 10 bases. The CDR3 length is 14 residues. From germline, CDR1 is MGHRA and CDR2 YSYEKL. With 4 bases clipped from V and 4 bases from J, the junction kept 3 bases outside the gene matches. CDR3 coding DNA: TGCGCCAGCAGCCCGTGGACAGGGGGCACTGAAGCTTTCTTT. This gives the protein CASSPWTGGTEAFF.

This chain joins TRBV29-1 and TRBJ2-7, with TRBD2 matching 11 bases. Germline assignment: CDR1 SQVTM and CDR2 ANQGSEA. Trimming at V came to 6 bases and at J to 0 bases, leaving 4 bases not matched to a gene. The CDR3 contains 14 residues. Written as DNA, the CDR3 is TGCAGCGTATTAGCGGGAGGGCCCTCCTACGAGCAGTACTTC. This sequence encodes CSVLAGGPSYEQYF.

The chain has TRBV7-2 and TRBJ1-3; no reliable D call. Germline V gene data show CDR1 as SGHTA and CDR2 as FQGNSA. V gave up 0 bases and J gave up 0 bases, with 18 bases separating them. CDR3 length equals 19 residues. The CDR3 is CASSLARERLRSSGNTIYF. The CDR3 DNA reads TGTGCCAGCAGCTTAGCGCGCGAGAGACTAAGAAGCTCTGGAAACACCATATATTTT.

CDR3 coding DNA: TGTGCCAGCAGCTTAGGGCGGGGGGTATCCACTGAAGCTTTCTTT. Its protein product is CASSLGRGVSTEAFF. The V call is TRBV7-9, the J call TRBJ1-1; a possible D gene is TRBD1 (5 bases). Germline values: CDR1 SEHNR, CDR2 FQNEAQ (reference sequence). The CDR3 covers 15 residues. The V and J ends lost 1 base and 4 bases respectively, with 13 bases between them.

The rearrangement links TRBV13 to TRBJ1-2; 7 nucleotides agree with TRBD1. The CDR3 totals 14 residues. The germline CDR1 and CDR2 sequences are PRHDT and FYEKMQ (reference sequence). The trim removed 5 bases at V and 8 bases at J, leaving 11 bases unmatched. In DNA form, the CDR3 reads TGTGCCAGCAGCCCCTCGATCACAGGGGACGGCTACACCTTC. Its translation is CASSPSITGDGYTF.

This clone has a single count. This chain links TRBV20-1 with TRBJ1-4; 8 bases map to TRBD1. J was trimmed by 7 bases and V by 6 bases; bases with no gene match: 1. Germline CDR1 reads DFQATT; CDR2 reads SNEGSKA (reference sequence). CDR3 length: 11 amino acids. The CDR3 DNA sequence: TGCAGTGCCAGGGGGCGTGAAAAACTGTTTTTT. Translation: CSARGREKLFF.

The V gene is TRBV13, the J gene TRBJ2-7; perhaps TRBD2 as D (5 bases). Trimming removed 2 bases at V and 5 bases at J, with 10 bases between. From germline, CDR1 is PRHDT and CDR2 FYEKMQ (reference sequence). CDR3 length: 13 residues. The CDR3 region has the DNA TGTGCCAGCAGCTTAATCCGAGGGAACGAGCAGTACTTC. This sequence encodes CASSLIRGNEQYF.

This rearrangement joins TRBV5-4 to TRBJ2-7, with 9 bases fitting TRBD2. This CDR3 contains 15 residues. The ends lost 5 bases at V and 3 bases at J; junction bases unmatched: 9. From germline, CDR1 is SGHNT and CDR2 YYREEE (reference sequence). CDR3 protein: CASRKSGGRSYEQYF. CDR3 sequence (DNA): TGTGCCAGCAGGAAAAGCGGGGGGCGCAGCTACGAGCAGTACTTC.

The chain combines TRBV19 with TRBJ2-3; D remains unclear. CDR3 length equals 13 residues. Germline-derived CDR1 and CDR2 are LNHDA and SQIVND (reference sequence). Trimming took off 7 bases at V and 1 base at J, with 9 bases between the two ends. In DNA form, the CDR3 reads TGTGCCAGTATGGAGTGGGGCACAGATACGCAGTATTTT. It is translated as CASMEWGTDTQYF.

The chain has TRBV29-1 and TRBJ1-2, with D possibly TRBD1 on 5 matching bases. Germline V gene data show CDR1 as SQVTM and CDR2 as ANQGSEA. CDR3 size: 13 residues. V lost 6 bases, J lost 6 bases, and 17 bases lay in between. The DNA for the CDR3 is TGCAGCGTAAATTCTCTGGGGCTACATGGCTACACCTTC. Translating it yields CSVNSLGLHGYTF.